This T cell receptor beta chain was profiled in a study of blood T cell dynamics during melanoma immunotherapy. Time point meaning: pre-treatment baseline. TCRdb's copy holds only in-frame clones and misses some; the assay was immunoSEQ multiplex PCR. The data contain 9,000 to 13,000 clones, less than 90% of them singletons. Germline CDR1 is SGHAT and CDR2 is FQNNGV. CDR3 length: 13 amino acids. Trimming stripped 0 bases from V and 11 bases from J, with 13 bases between. This TCR was sampled from a human donor with melanoma. Here the sequenced sample was blood, taken from a patient treated with checkpoint blockade. The V and J genes are TRBV11-2 and TRBJ1-1; D remains ambiguous. The CDR3 region has the DNA TGTGCCAGCAGCTTAGATGAGTCCTTCAGTGCTTTCTTT. It codes for CASSLDESFSAFF.